A single T cell receptor beta chain is shown here with its context. TCRdb keeps only in-frame clones here, not all; method: immunoSEQ multiplex PCR. This sample has approximately 160,000 clones, with 80% to 90% found just once. The CDR3 spans 13 residues. CDR1 is SEHNR, CDR2 FQNEAQ, per germline (reference sequence). V lost 2 bases and J lost 7, with 9 bases in between. The sample comes from a study of blood T cell repertoires in COVID-19. This chain connects TRBV7-9 to TRBJ1-5; D is unresolved. This TCR was sampled from a woman in her fifties or sixties who had recovered from COVID-19. The sequencing sample was made of PBMCs or T cells enriched from blood (not recorded which). This chain's CDR3 is CASSLRVAQPQHF. CDR3 nucleotide sequence: TGTGCCAGCAGCTTACGGGTCGCGCAGCCCCAGCATTTT.